This T cell receptor (beta chain) is from a study of cytomegalovirus exposure and HLA in healthy donors. Study-wide results and caveats: Within an earlier analysis, most TCR beta V segments proved productive either about 87% or about 30% of the time. The study labeled more than 150 TCR beta chains cytomegalovirus-associated. Donors were assumed by presence/absence analyses to have roughly uniform sequencing depth. Across HLA loci, a later analysis found differing TCR association rates, with DRB1 most and HLA-C fewest.

Amplification used 60 Vbeta primers and 13 Jbeta primers. Assay used: immunoSEQ multiplex PCR; TCRdb lists only in-frame clones, some missing. Of about 200,000 clones in the sample, about 82% were seen once. CDR1 and CDR2 (germline): SGHRS, YFSETQ. The CDR3 runs 14 residues. V was shortened by 5 bases and J by 6 bases, with 17 bases between the two germline ends. Turning to this clone: Its target is unknown.

The sequencing sample was made of PBMCs. The sequence came from a woman aged 45-65 years in good health and CMV-seronegative. The V call is TRBV5-1, the J call TRBJ1-2; D is possibly TRBD1 (5 bases). The CDR3 here is CASSSSGTGDGYTF. The CDR3 DNA follows: TGCGCCAGCAGTTCTTCCGGGACGGGGGATGGCTACACCTTC.